Presented here are 13 T cell receptor beta chains from one specimen sequenced in a study of T cells in Graves' hyperthyroidism and ophthalmopathy. The investigators amplified TCR beta CDR3 regions from RNA transcripts. HTBI primers were used for first-round RT-PCR of the TCR CDR3. TCRdb re-derived calls from the multiplex PCR reads in MiXCR, one entry per CDR3 protein. The sample contains 300,000 to 450,000 distinct CDR3 sequences, roughly 18% of which appear only once. Sequencing was carried out using blood. The receptors shown here come from a man between 18 and 35 years old with Graves' ophthalmopathy.

In this sample, this clonotype turned up many times. The V gene is TRBV28, the J gene TRBJ2-7; 8 positions match TRBD2. Germline assignment: CDR1 MDHEN and CDR2 SYDVKM. The CDR3 is 11 amino acids. J gave up 0 bases and V 11 bases, and 0 bases lay outside the gene matches. CDR3 DNA sequence: TGTGCCGCGGGAGGCTCCTACGAGCAGTACTTC. Translation gives CAAGGSYEQYF.

In its sample, this clonotype was seen once. The rearrangement uses TRBV6-1 and TRBJ2-5; TRBD2 agrees at 8 bases. V was pared by 7 bases and J by 5 bases, with 15 bases of the junction left unmatched. Germline V gene data show CDR1 as MNHNS and CDR2 as SASEGT. CDR3 length: 16 amino acids. The CDR3 region is CASKGRTGGPRETQYF. The DNA for the CDR3 is TGTGCCAGCAAGGGTCGAACGGGGGGGCCAAGGGAGACCCAGTACTTC.

The chain couples TRBV5-1 to TRBJ2-7; 7 nucleotides agree with TRBD1. The CDR3 extends over 14 amino acids. Germline assignment: CDR1 SGHRS and CDR2 YFSETQ. V lost 4 bases, J lost 4 bases, and 8 bases stayed unmatched. The CDR3 sequence is CASSTQGWNYEQYF. CDR3 nucleotides: TGCGCCAGCAGCACACAGGGGTGGAATTACGAGCAGTACTTC. Filled out from reference TRBV5-1 and TRBJ2-7, the complete variable domain reads KAGVTQTPRYLIKTRGQQVTLSCSPISGHRSVSWYQQTPGQGLQFLFEYFSETQRNKGNFPGRFSGRQFSNSRSEMNVSTLELGDSALYLCASSTQGWNYEQYFGPGTRLTVT.

This clonotype was counted ten times or more. The J gene is TRBJ2-7, the V gene TRBV13; weak D call: TRBD1 (6 bases). Trimming shortened V by 5 bases and J by 6 bases, and 14 bases separated the two germline ends. This CDR3 comprises 13 residues. CDR1 and CDR2 from the germline V gene are PRHDT and FYEKMQ (reference sequence). As DNA, the CDR3 is TGTGCCAGCAGCCAAGAGGCAGGGGCCGAGCAGTACTTC. Protein product: CASSQEAGAEQYF.

This clonotype was seen only a few times. The chain employs TRBV7-2 and TRBJ2-7, with D unresolved. CDR1 is SGHTA and CDR2 is FQGNSA in the germline V gene. The CDR3 extends over 16 amino acids. Trimming stripped 3 bases from V and 3 bases from J, with 18 bases between. The CDR3 DNA reads as TGTGCCAGCAGCTTGCTCTCGCGTGGGTACATCTACGAGCAGTACTTC. It specifies CASSLLSRGYIYEQYF.

The rearrangement links TRBV7-2 to TRBJ2-2; 7 bases agree with TRBD1. J lost 6 bases, V lost 5 bases, and 6 bases had no gene match. The CDR3 length is 14 residues. From germline, CDR1 is SGHTA and CDR2 FQGNSA. The CDR3 DNA sequence: TGTGCCAGCAGCCTGCAGGGGGTTGCCGGGGAGCTGTTTTTT. Encoded protein: CASSLQGVAGELFF.

This chain links TRBV24-1 with TRBJ2-2; the match to TRBD1 covers 8 bases. CDR1 is KGHDR, CDR2 SFDVKD, per germline. V lost 4 bases, J lost 6 bases, and 12 bases stayed unmatched. The CDR3 runs 17 residues. The CDR3 loop reads CATSDAGRTGRAGELFF. The CDR3, as DNA: TGTGCCACCAGTGACGCGGGTCGGACAGGGCGCGCCGGGGAGCTGTTTTTT.

This clonotype was seen ten or more times. The V call is TRBV27, the J call TRBJ1-5; a possible D gene is TRBD1 (6 bases). The length of the CDR3 is 16 residues. Trimming shortened V by 3 bases and J by 3 bases, and 15 bases separated the two germline ends. Germline V gene data show CDR1 as MNHEY and CDR2 as SMNVEV (reference sequence). CDR3 nucleotide sequence: TGTGCCAGCAGTTTCGTCCGGGGGGGCCTCAATCAGCCCCAGCATTTT. Its translation is CASSFVRGGLNQPQHF.

This clonotype was detected ten times or more. V is TRBV27 and J is TRBJ2-5, with 8 bases identical to TRBD1. The ends lost 5 bases at V and 4 bases at J; junction bases unmatched: 3. The CDR3 covers 13 residues. Germline V gene sequence: CDR1 MNHEY, CDR2 SMNVEV (reference sequence). DNA of the CDR3: TGTGCCAGCAGTATAGGGACAGGAGAGACCCAGTACTTC. It is translated as CASSIGTGETQYF.

This clonotype was seen ten or more times. The chain links TRBV2 to TRBJ2-3, with D unclear. V was pared by 4 bases and J by 3 bases, with 20 bases between. The CDR3 is 17 residues long. From germline, CDR1 is SNHLY and CDR2 FYNNEI. CDR3 DNA sequence: TGTGCCAGCAGTGGAAGGCCTCGAGAGGCTAGAACAGATACGCAGTATTTT. Translating it yields CASSGRPREARTDTQYF.

This clonotype occurred once. The chain recombines TRBV6-5 with TRBJ2-1; 8 bases align to TRBD2. The ends lost 4 bases at V and 2 bases at J; junction bases unmatched: 7. CDR1 and CDR2 (germline): MNHEY, SVGAGI. The CDR3 has 16 amino acids. CDR3 DNA: TGTGCCAGCAGTTTCCCCCGGGGGGGGACCTACAATGAGCAGTTCTTC. It encodes CASSFPRGGTYNEQFF.

This clonotype has a count of ten or more. V and J are TRBV28 and TRBJ2-5; TRBD2 matches 10 bases. CDR3 length equals 15 residues. Germline CDR1 reads MDHEN; CDR2 reads SYDVKM. V shed 4 bases and J 2 bases; nucleotides not matched to a gene: 4. The CDR3 DNA reads TGTGCCAGCAGTTATACTAGCGGGGAACAAGAGACCCAGTACTTC. This codes for CASSYTSGEQETQYF.

This clonotype was seen ten or more times. This chain links TRBV5-1 with TRBJ2-4, with unresolved D. In germline, CDR1 is SGHRS, CDR2 YFSETQ. Trimming removed 4 bases at V and 4 bases at J, with 9 bases between. The CDR3 contains 13 residues. The CDR3 sequence: CASSLGSKNIQYF. The CDR3 DNA follows: TGCGCCAGCAGCCTAGGGTCGAAAAACATTCAGTACTTC. Drawing the rest from reference TRBV5-1 and TRBJ2-4, the complete variable domain is KAGVTQTPRYLIKTRGQQVTLSCSPISGHRSVSWYQQTPGQGLQFLFEYFSETQRNKGNFPGRFSGRQFSNSRSEMNVSTLELGDSALYLCASSLGSKNIQYFGAGTRLSVL.